Included here is one T cell receptor (beta chain) sequence, with context. This clone was detected once. Which antigen it targets is not known. The input lacks base qualities; no much larger clone sits a single base away. The data were obtained in a study of blood T cell repertoires in COVID-19 (TCRdb year 2020). Regarding the complete study: The collaborator samples originated in the United States, Italy and Spain and spanned the acute and convalescent phases of COVID-19. The prospective study material was composed of cDNA or gDNA derived from T cells, B-cell-depleted T cells, or PBMCs. Subjects who had been exposed to COVID-19, were actively infected with it, or had recovered from it provided the deeply sampled blood TCRbeta repertoires that made up the dataset. The repertoires were released in a freely available public database meant as a resource for research on the immune response to SARS-CoV-2. The samples were drawn from two sources: the first 160 participants of the ongoing ImmuneRACE study, and 1,254 subjects contributed by 6 global collaborators. Sample metadata almost always included a de-identified subject ID, COVID-19 status, age in years and sex. HLA class I and class II types, where available, came from metadata supplied by the sample provider rather than from assay-based typing. The paper's findings and limits, for the study overall: How much clinical and demographic metadata was included differed by source and by participant, and the metadata was provided uncurated.

TCRbeta CDR3 regions were amplified from genomic DNA by means of the immunoSEQ Assay, a bias-controlled multiplex PCR. The authors' pipeline ran thus. The number of nucleated cells in each sample was estimated by amplification of reference gene primers within the assay. Sequence reads were collapsed and filtered to measure the absolute abundance of every unique TCRbeta CDR3 rearrangement. For each sample, productive Simpson clonality was calculated by taking the square root of Simpson's diversity index across productive rearrangements. The table was pulled from immuneACCESS by TCRdb, which kept in-frame rearrangements only. Such tables lose some clones; where checked, under half of the loss comes from unresolved V genes, and the rest has no known cause. V, J and clone size are taken as reported in that table, and D and trimming were inferred from the DNA itself. Counted in this sample were 95,000 or so clones; around 86% of them appeared once. The ten largest account for about 3.2% of the sample.

The collaborating institutions used their own protocols to collect whole blood in K2EDTA tubes. For TCRbeta analysis, collaborators shipped samples in one of three forms: frozen whole blood, isolated PBMCs, or DNA extracted from either of those sample types. The sequence was collected from a woman aged 70-85 years with acute or convalescent COVID-19. Sequenced sample: peripheral blood.

In nucleotides, the sequence is TGTGCCATCAGTGAGTCTGGACTAGCGGGCTACGAGCAGTACTTC. It specifies CAISESGLAGYEQYF. The chain employs TRBV10-3 and TRBJ2-7; TRBD2 lines up with 11 middle nucleotides. V ends up 0 bases short and J 3 bases short, with an unmatched junction base count of 1. CDR1 and CDR2 (ENHRY, SYGVKD) derive from the germline V gene. The CDR3, cysteine through phenylalanine, is 15 amino acids long. Only CDR3 DNA remains: 45 bases, in frame from the first base.